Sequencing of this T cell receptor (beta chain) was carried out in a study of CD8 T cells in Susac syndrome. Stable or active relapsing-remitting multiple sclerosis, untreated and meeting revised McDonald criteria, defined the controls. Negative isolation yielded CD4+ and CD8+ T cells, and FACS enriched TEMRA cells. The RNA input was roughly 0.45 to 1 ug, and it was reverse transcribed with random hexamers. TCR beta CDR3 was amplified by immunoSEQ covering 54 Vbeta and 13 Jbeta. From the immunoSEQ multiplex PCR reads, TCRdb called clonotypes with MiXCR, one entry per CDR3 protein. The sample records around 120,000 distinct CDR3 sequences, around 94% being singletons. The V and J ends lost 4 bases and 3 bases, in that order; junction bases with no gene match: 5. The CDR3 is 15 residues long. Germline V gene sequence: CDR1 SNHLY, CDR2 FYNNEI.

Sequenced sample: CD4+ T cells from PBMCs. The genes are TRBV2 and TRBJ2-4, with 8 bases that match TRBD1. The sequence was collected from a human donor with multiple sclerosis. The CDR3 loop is CASSAGGSGKNIQYF. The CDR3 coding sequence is TGTGCCAGCAGTGCAGGGGGCTCGGGCAAAAACATTCAGTACTTC.